At least ten counts were recorded for the clone carrying this T cell receptor beta chain. Its target is unknown. Time point: pre-sensitization, week 0. Documented treatment: therapeutic diphenylcyclopropenone sensitization with weekly scalp DPC. TCRdb reanalysed the RACE reads using MiXCR and keeps one entry per CDR3 protein. The repertoire includes 60,000 to 70,000 distinct CDR3 sequences, 11% of them detected once, and roughly 5.3% sits in the top ten. The CDR3 extends over 14 amino acids. The junction had 3 bases not matched to a gene; V was cut back by 0 bases and J by 2 bases. Germline V gives CDR1 DFQATT, CDR2 SNEGSKA (reference sequence). This record belongs to a study of human T cells and chemical hapten exposure. Study context: Investigators sensitized about 2 cm by about 2 cm of upper inner arm skin with 2% DPC. Upper-back patches of 0.01% DPC were read at 6 days. Study-level results: A positive correlation with patch test score was shown by PT1 expanded TCR counts.

V is TRBV20-1 and J is TRBJ1-2; 7 nucleotides line up with TRBD1. This specimen consisted of whole blood, obtained in connection with sensitization to the hapten diphenylcyclopropenone (DPC). The sequence came from a woman aged 50 to 60 with alopecia areata. Some clones in this sample may be carry-over from other donors' samples. CDR3 in amino acids: CSARDTTGNYGYTF. The CDR3 nucleotides read TGCAGTGCTAGAGACACGACAGGGAACTATGGCTACACCTTC.